This T cell receptor beta chain was captured in a study of T cell changes during pregnancy in multiple sclerosis. This clone has a handful of counts. Assay used: immunoSEQ multiplex PCR; TCRdb lists only in-frame clones, some missing. The repertoire holds approximately 44,000 clones, with less than 90% as singletons. The CDR3 spans 14 residues. V lost 4 bases and J lost 6; bases outside the gene matches: 9. Germline CDR1 and CDR2: SQVTM and ANQGSEA. The input for sequencing was CD4+ T cells from peripheral blood mononuclear cells, taken in the first trimester of pregnancy. The source is a female donor with multiple sclerosis, enrolled in a pregnancy study. This chain joins TRBV29-1 and TRBJ1-1, with 9 nucleotides matching TRBD1. The CDR3 bases are TGCAGCGTTGGGGTTGGGACAGGGCGCGCTGAAGCTTTCTTT. This codes for CSVGVGTGRAEAFF.